The rows below give T cell receptor beta chains drawn from one sample of a study of blood T cell repertoires in COVID-19. TCRdb's table, derived via immunoSEQ multiplex PCR, lists solely in-frame clones and lacks some. The table records 35,000 to 55,000 clones, around 91% of them present only once. Sequenced sample: peripheral blood. These receptors were taken from a man in his forties or fifties with active COVID-19. CDR3s include the opening cysteine and the closing phenylalanine or tryptophan. A D gene is named only where the DNA matches it firmly. Some rows mark clone size as missing; the rest say once, few, many or name a class of expanded clone.

>14|TRBJ1-1|TRBV2|NA|NA
CASSVGLSNTEAFF
TGTGCCAGCAGTGTCGGTCTTTCCAACACTGAAGCTTTCTTT
>16|TRBJ1-3|TRBV27|NA|NA
CASSFPGSGYGNTIYF
TGTGCCAGCAGTTTTCCCGGGTCGGGTTATGGAAACACCATATATTTT
>16|TRBJ2-1|TRBV6-1|few|TRBD2
CASTETAGLAANEQFF
TGTGCCAGCACTGAGACCGCAGGACTAGCGGCCAATGAGCAGTTCTTC
>13|TRBJ1-2|TRBV30|NA|TRBD1
CAWSVRQGDGYTF
TGTGCCTGGAGTGTACGCCAGGGGGATGGCTACACCTTC
>13|TRBJ2-7|TRBV29-1|NA|NA
CSAKRLAPGEQYF
TGCAGCGCGAAACGGCTAGCCCCTGGGGAGCAGTACTTC
>15|TRBJ2-3|TRBV11-2|NA|NA
CASSLGGSYTDTQYF
TGTGCCAGCAGCTTAGGGGGCAGCTACACAGATACGCAGTATTTT
>15|TRBJ1-1|TRBV4-1|NA|NA
CASSPIGSMNTEAFF
TGCGCCAGCAGCCCCATTGGCAGTATGAACACTGAAGCTTTCTTT
>14|TRBJ1-1|TRBV21-1|once|NA
CASLGKGGNTEAFF
TGTGCCAGCTTAGGTAAGGGAGGGAACACTGAAGCTTTCTTT
>13|TRBJ2-5|TRBV2|NA|NA
CAGSLGQKETQYF
TGTGCCGGATCGTTGGGGCAGAAAGAGACCCAGTACTTC
>12|TRBJ1-2|TRBV27|NA|NA
CASAGQNYGYTF
TGTGCCAGCGCTGGACAGAACTATGGCTACACCTTC
>16|TRBJ2-2|TRBV18|NA|TRBD2
CASSPLAGINTGELFF
TGTGCCAGCTCACCTCTAGCGGGGATTAACACCGGGGAGCTGTTTTTT